Listed below are T cell receptor beta chains from one sample, sequenced in a study of cytomegalovirus exposure and HLA in healthy donors. Data came from immunoSEQ multiplex PCR; TCRdb stores just in-frame clones and leaves some out. In the table there are 200,000 or so clones, about 85% of which are singletons. Input material: PBMCs. The source of these receptors is a male donor in good health and CMV-seropositive. CDR3s include the opening cysteine and the closing phenylalanine or tryptophan. Fields, in order: clone size, D gene, V gene, J gene, CDR3 protein, CDR3 DNA. D genes are given only for firm matches. Expanded clones are given a class, and other clones once, few, many or no size at all.

few	TRBD2	TRBV7-6	TRBJ2-1	CASSLRGGYNEQFF	TGTGCCAGCAGCCTCCGGGGGGGCTACAATGAGCAGTTCTTC
.	.	TRBV4-2	TRBJ1-5	CASSRGGQTDQPQHF	TGTGCCAGCAGCCGCGGGGGGCAGACCGATCAGCCCCAGCATTTT
.	.	TRBV12-5	TRBJ2-2	CASGLATGLTSNTGELFF	TGTGCTAGTGGTTTGGCAACGGGACTGACGTCCAACACCGGGGAGCTGTTTTTT
.	TRBD2	TRBV7-2	TRBJ2-1	CASSLMGTINEQFF	TGTGCCAGCAGCTTGATGGGGACTATTAATGAGCAGTTCTTC
.	.	TRBV7-8	TRBJ1-3	CASSLDRPSSGNTIYF	TGTGCCAGCAGCTTAGACAGGCCAAGCTCTGGAAACACCATATATTTT
.	TRBD1	TRBV19	TRBJ1-1	CASSKGQYMNTEAFF	TGTGCCAGTAGTAAGGGACAGTATATGAACACTGAAGCTTTCTTT
.	.	TRBV27	TRBJ1-2	CASSLYRNYGYTF	TGTGCCAGCAGTTTATACAGAAACTATGGCTACACCTTC
once	.	TRBV6-1	TRBJ2-7	CASSEHGSYEQYF	TGTGCCAGCAGTGAACACGGTTCCTACGAGCAGTACTTC
.	.	TRBV5-4	TRBJ2-5	CASSPTGGVETQYF	TGTGCCAGCAGCCCTACAGGGGGGGTGGAGACCCAGTACTTC
.	.	TRBV2	TRBJ2-1	CASSEAPQVEQFF	TGTGCCAGCAGTGAAGCTCCGCAGGTTGAGCAGTTCTTC
.	.	TRBV28	TRBJ1-2	CASSSPRLGIYGYTF	TGTGCCAGCAGTTCCCCCCGACTAGGGATCTATGGCTACACCTTC
.	TRBD2	TRBV4-2	TRBJ2-7	CASSQEQLAASYEQYF	TGTGCCAGCAGCCAAGAACAACTAGCGGCCTCCTACGAGCAGTACTTC
.	TRBD1	TRBV19	TRBJ2-7	CASSSTGGEQYF	TGTGCCAGTAGTAGTACAGGGGGCGAGCAGTACTTC
.	.	TRBV9	TRBJ1-1	CASSVPGRSNTEAFF	TGTGCCAGCAGCGTACCTGGCAGATCGAACACTGAAGCTTTCTTT
.	.	TRBV29-1	TRBJ1-1	CSVVVSDKRNTEAFF	TGCAGCGTTGTAGTATCGGACAAGAGGAACACTGAAGCTTTCTTT
few	TRBD2	TRBV2	TRBJ2-3	CASKIGLAGADTQYF	TGTGCCAGCAAGATCGGACTAGCGGGAGCAGATACGCAGTATTTT
.	.	TRBV6-5	TRBJ2-1	CASSYLDNYNEQFF	TGTGCCAGCAGTTACTTGGACAACTACAATGAGCAGTTCTTC
.	.	TRBV6-1	TRBJ2-2	CASSEDAGAATGELFF	TGTGCCAGCAGTGAAGATGCGGGGGCCGCGACCGGGGAGCTGTTTTTT
.	.	TRBV19	TRBJ1-5	CASSETAYSNQPQHF	TGTGCCAGTAGTGAAACAGCATATAGCAATCAGCCCCAGCATTTT
.	.	TRBV19	TRBJ1-4	CASTPTGLSREKLFF	TGTGCCAGTACCCCTACAGGGCTTTCGCGGGAAAAACTGTTTTTT
.	.	TRBV19	TRBJ1-5	CASSSPGAGVSNQPQHF	TGTGCCAGTAGTTCACCAGGGGCAGGGGTTAGCAATCAGCCCCAGCATTTT
few	TRBD1	TRBV7-7	TRBJ1-6	CASSTPRDRGPSSYNSPLHF	TGTGCCAGCAGCACCCCCCGGGACAGGGGGCCGAGCTCCTATAATTCACCCCTCCACTTT
.	.	TRBV27	TRBJ2-7	CASSLTPGVVYEQYF	TGTGCCAGCAGTTTAACTCCAGGGGTAGTCTACGAGCAGTACTTC
.	TRBD2	TRBV28	TRBJ2-5	CASSLLAGGSGETQYF	TGTGCCAGCAGTTTACTAGCGGGAGGGTCGGGGGAGACCCAGTACTTC
few	.	TRBV19	TRBJ2-5	CASTETGKVRTQYF	TGTGCCAGTACCGAAACAGGGAAGGTCAGGACCCAGTACTTC
.	TRBD1	TRBV11-2	TRBJ1-5	CASSLVGGQYQPQHF	TGTGCCAGCAGCTTAGTGGGGGGACAGTATCAGCCCCAGCATTTT
few	.	TRBV5-1	TRBJ2-1	CASSLEHRRYNEQFF	TGCGCCAGCAGCTTGGAGCACCGGAGATACAATGAGCAGTTCTTC
few	TRBD2	TRBV27	TRBJ2-1	CASSARPGGEQFF	TGTGCCAGCAGCGCCCGCCCGGGAGGTGAGCAGTTCTTC
.	.	TRBV6-1	TRBJ2-5	CASSEARTGGGTVGTQYF	TGTGCCAGCAGTGAAGCGCGGACTGGTGGGGGGACGGTAGGGACCCAGTACTTC
.	.	TRBV9	TRBJ2-7	CASSGLIGYEQYF	TGTGCCAGCAGCGGACTAATTGGCTACGAGCAGTACTTC
once	.	TRBV27	TRBJ1-2	CASKGRGTVLDIYGYTF	TGTGCCAGCAAAGGGCGGGGGACCGTCCTGGACATATATGGCTACACCTTC
.	.	TRBV19	TRBJ1-3	CASSIGVSGNTIYF	TGTGCCAGTAGTATAGGAGTCTCTGGAAACACCATATATTTT
.	TRBD1	TRBV6-5	TRBJ1-3	CASSSDRGSGNTIYF	TGTGCCAGCAGCTCGGACAGGGGCTCTGGAAACACCATATATTTT
.	.	TRBV28	TRBJ1-2	CASSFRPNYGYTF	TGTGCCAGCAGTTTCCGTCCTAACTATGGCTACACCTTC
once	TRBD1	TRBV6-6	TRBJ1-6	CASSYRDRGSPLHF	TGTGCCAGCAGTTATAGGGACAGGGGTTCACCCCTCCACTTT